This T cell receptor (beta chain) was sequenced for a study of T-cell reconstitution after alpha-beta-depleted transplantation in children. This CDR3 has 15 amino acids. Germline lookup yields CDR1 MNHEY and CDR2 SVGAGI. Trimming took off 4 bases at V and 1 base at J, with 14 bases between the two ends. This clonotype was observed a few times. The antigen is not known. General study findings and limits: T-cell counts and diversity at one year post-transplant came mainly from newly produced T cells. Reports say that about two months after transplant, the alpha-beta T cells came out of several hundred graft clones that had expanded.

The TCRbeta library incorporated unique molecular identifiers. TCRdb processed the PCR reads anew with MiXCR; each CDR3 protein has one entry. The sample has 250,000 to 400,000 distinct CDR3 sequences; 23% are singletons. Sequences were derived from PBMCs, mostly from graft donor cells, sampled 180 days after TCRalphabeta/CD19-depleted stem cell transplant. The receptor's source is a male patient younger than 18 who had a stem cell transplant for acute lymphoblastic leukemia, so the T cells may come from the graft donor. V and J are TRBV6-5 and TRBJ2-7; D may match TRBD1 or TRBD2 (5 bases each). The DNA for the CDR3 is TGTGCCAGCAGTTCCCCTCGGGGCAGATCCTACGAGCAGTACTTC. Protein product: CASSSPRGRSYEQYF.